Here is one T cell receptor beta chain with its context. Its cognate antigen is unknown. The sample is drawn from a study of cytomegalovirus exposure and HLA in healthy donors. Study conclusions and caveats: The investigators catalogued under 200 TCR beta chains as cytomegalovirus-associated. When analyzed later, a missense DCLRE1C variant was found to be linked to TCR beta V- and J-gene trimming. Across all donors, roughly uniform sequencing depth was an assumption of the presence/absence analyses. Cytomegalovirus status, reportedly, was diagnosed with high specificity and sensitivity by the classifier.

PCR amplification relied on 60 Vbeta primers (plus 13 Jbeta primers). The table came from immunoSEQ multiplex PCR; TCRdb's copy has only in-frame clones and leaves some out. The table has 110,000 to 150,000 clones, about 80% seen once. Germline V gives CDR1 SGHRS, CDR2 YFSETQ. V gave up 4 bases and J gave up 0 bases, with 12 bases separating them. The CDR3 length is 15 residues. This TCR was recovered from a female donor in good health and CMV-seronegative. The J gene is TRBJ2-3, the V gene TRBV5-1, with D maybe TRBD1 (5 bases). Source material: PBMCs. The CDR3 loop reads CASSPRQPSTDTQYF. In nucleotides, the CDR3 is TGCGCCAGCAGCCCCCGACAGCCTAGCACAGATACGCAGTATTTT.